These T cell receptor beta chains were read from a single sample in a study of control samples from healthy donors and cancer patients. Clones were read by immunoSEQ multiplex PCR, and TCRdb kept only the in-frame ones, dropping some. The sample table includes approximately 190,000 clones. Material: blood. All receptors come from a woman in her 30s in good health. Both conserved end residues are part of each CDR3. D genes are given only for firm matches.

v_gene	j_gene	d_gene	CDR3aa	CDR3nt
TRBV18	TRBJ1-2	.	CASSQTEQRTYGYTF	TGTGCCAGCTCACAGACGGAACAGCGAACCTATGGCTACACCTTC
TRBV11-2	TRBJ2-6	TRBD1	CASRSGTGRPGANVLTF	TGTGCCAGCAGATCCGGGACAGGAAGGCCTGGGGCCAACGTCCTGACTTTC
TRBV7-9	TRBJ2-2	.	CASSLDYRGMFF	TGTGCCAGCAGCTTAGATTACCGCGGGATGTTTTTT
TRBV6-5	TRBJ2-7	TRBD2	CASRYGTSGGYEQYF	TGTGCCAGCAGGTATGGGACTAGCGGGGGCTACGAGCAGTACTTC
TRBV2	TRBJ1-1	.	CASSERPVRAFF	TGTGCCAGCAGTGAAAGACCGGTTCGGGCTTTCTTT
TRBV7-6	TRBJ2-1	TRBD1	CASSFGQANEQFF	TGTGCCAGCAGTTTCGGACAGGCCAATGAGCAGTTCTTC
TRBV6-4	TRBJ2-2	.	CASKTTGYTGELFF	TGTGCCAGCAAAACGACGGGTTACACCGGGGAGCTGTTTTTT
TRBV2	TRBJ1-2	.	CANSRLNYGYTF	TGTGCCAACAGCCGTCTTAACTATGGCTACACCTTC
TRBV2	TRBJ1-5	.	CASSARALGGSQPQHF	TGTGCCAGCAGCGCCCGCGCCCTAGGGGGGAGCCAGCCCCAGCATTTT
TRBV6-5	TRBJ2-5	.	CASGDLPPETQYF	TGTGCCAGCGGGGACCTACCCCCAGAGACCCAGTACTTC
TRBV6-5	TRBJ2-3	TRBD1	CASSKQGAVTDTQYF	TGTGCCAGCAGTAAACAGGGGGCGGTGACAGATACGCAGTATTTT
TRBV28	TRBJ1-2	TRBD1	CASSSGGTGGSPVGF	TGTGCCAGCAGTTCCGGGGGGACAGGGGGGTCCCCCGTAGGCTTC
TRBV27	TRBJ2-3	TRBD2	CASSLGGGAFRGTQYF	TGTGCCAGCAGTTTAGGCGGGGGGGCCTTTAGGGGTACGCAGTATTTT
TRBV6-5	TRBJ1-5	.	CASSYSGTLNQPQHF	TGTGCCAGCAGTTACTCGGGGACTCTCAATCAGCCCCAGCATTTT
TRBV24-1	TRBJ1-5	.	CATRGPGTDQPQHF	TGTGCCACCAGGGGCCCCGGAACGGATCAGCCCCAGCATTTT
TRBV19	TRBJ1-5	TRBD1	CASSRQGGGRDQPQHF	TGTGCCAGTAGTCGACAGGGAGGGGGTAGAGATCAGCCCCAGCATTTT
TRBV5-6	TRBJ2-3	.	CASSRGTDQITDTQYF	TGTGCCAGCAGCAGGGGGACGGATCAAATCACAGATACGCAGTATTTT
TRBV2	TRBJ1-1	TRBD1	CASRGRTGTNTEAFF	TGTGCCAGCAGGGGAAGGACAGGGACCAACACTGAAGCTTTCTTT
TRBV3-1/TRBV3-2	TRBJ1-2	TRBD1	CASSQGAPGQGGYGYTF	TGTGCCAGCAGCCAAGGGGCTCCGGGACAGGGAGGCTATGGCTACACCTTC
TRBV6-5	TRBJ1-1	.	CASILDRNTEAFF	TGTGCCAGCATCCTGGACAGGAACACTGAAGCTTTCTTT
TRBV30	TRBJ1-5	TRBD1	CAWSGGQGIRQPQHF	TGTGCCTGGAGTGGGGGACAGGGAATACGACAGCCCCAGCATTTT
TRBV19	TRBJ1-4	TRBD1	CASSTNRGSNEKLFF	TGTGCCAGTAGTACCAACAGGGGGTCTAATGAAAAACTGTTTTTT
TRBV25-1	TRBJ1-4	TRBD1	CASSPGTGGNEKLFF	TGTGCCAGCAGTCCTGGGACAGGGGGGAATGAAAAACTGTTTTTT
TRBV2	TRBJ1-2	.	CASWTLDRSAYGYTF	TGTGCCAGCTGGACCCTGGACAGAAGCGCTTATGGCTACACCTTC
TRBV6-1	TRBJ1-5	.	CASSDPGHPKGNQPQHF	TGTGCCAGCAGTGACCCGGGACACCCGAAGGGTAATCAGCCCCAGCATTTT
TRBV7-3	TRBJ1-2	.	CASSLEPAGGYTF	TGTGCCAGCAGCTTAGAACCTGCTGGTGGCTACACCTTC
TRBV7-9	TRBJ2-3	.	CASSLPEDTQYF	TGTGCCAGCAGCTTACCCGAAGATACGCAGTATTTT
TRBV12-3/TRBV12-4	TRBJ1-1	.	CASSFRVNTEAFF	TGTGCCAGCAGTTTTCGGGTGAACACTGAAGCTTTCTTT